This TCR beta chain was recorded in a study of cytomegalovirus exposure and HLA in healthy donors. Study summary: As released early, the data held some 85 million unique TCRs from HLA-typed donors.

The V gene end was trimmed by 4 bases and the J gene end by 4 bases; junction bases not matched to a gene: 7. The CDR3 extends over 15 amino acids. The germline V gene has CDR1 LGHNA and CDR2 YSLEER. A word on this clone: As yet, its antigen is unknown.

The PCR contained 60 Vbeta and 13 Jbeta primers. Sequencing used immunoSEQ multiplex PCR; TCRdb keeps in-frame clones, though not all of them. The sample consists of tens of thousands of clones, roughly four fifths of them appearing once. Study-wide findings and caveats: The later analysis indicated that the majority of CMV-associated TCR beta chains appeared HLA-restricted. Altogether, some 170 TCR beta chains were recorded as cytomegalovirus-associated.

The chain links TRBV4-3 to TRBJ2-1; 7 bases fit TRBD2. The sequenced sample was PBMCs. The clonotype comes from a man under 40 in good health and CMV-seropositive. The CDR3 protein is CASSLSGTSYNEQFF. Written as DNA, the CDR3 is TGCGCCAGCAGCCTGAGCGGGACTTCTTACAATGAGCAGTTCTTC.